These T cell receptor beta chains were read from a single sample in a study of blood T cell repertoires in COVID-19. The protocol was immunoSEQ multiplex PCR, while the TCRdb copy is restricted to in-frame clones and leaves out a portion. Of 180,000 or so clones listed, approximately 88% are singletons. The specimen was PBMCs or T cells enriched from blood (not recorded which). Source of these receptors: a woman between 55 and 75 years old who had recovered from COVID-19. CDR3s include the opening cysteine and the closing phenylalanine or tryptophan. A D gene is named only where the DNA matches it firmly. Clone size is given for some rows only: seen once, a few or many times, or a class if the clone is expanded.

V	J	D	length	size	CDR3	DNA
TRBV9	TRBJ2-6	TRBD1	16	-	CASSLGTGAGANVLTF	TGTGCCAGCAGCCTCGGGACAGGAGCTGGGGCCAACGTCCTGACTTTC
TRBV10-3	TRBJ2-3	-	14	-	CAISDRGPTDTQYF	TGTGCCATCAGTGACAGGGGTCCGACAGATACGCAGTATTTT
TRBV7-2	TRBJ1-5	-	15	-	CASSSEPYSNQPQHF	TGTGCCAGCAGCTCCGAGCCGTATAGCAATCAGCCCCAGCATTTT
TRBV19	TRBJ1-5	TRBD1	17	-	CASSIGRARGLIQPQHF	TGTGCCAGTAGTATAGGGCGGGCCAGGGGGTTGATTCAGCCCCAGCATTTT
TRBV7-9	TRBJ1-2	-	13	few	CASSLQGDYGYTF	TGTGCCAGCAGCCTACAGGGAGACTATGGCTACACCTTC
TRBV5-1	TRBJ2-7	-	13	few	CASRRGQSLKQYF	TGCGCCAGCCGTCGTGGACAGTCCTTAAAGCAGTACTTC
TRBV5-1	TRBJ2-5	-	16	once	CASSLVGAGAQETQYF	TGCGCCAGCAGCTTGGTCGGGGCAGGGGCCCAAGAGACCCAGTACTTC
TRBV9	TRBJ1-5	TRBD1	15	-	CASSVGQGAGQPQHF	TGTGCCAGCAGCGTAGGGCAGGGGGCAGGACAGCCCCAGCATTTT
TRBV19	TRBJ2-7	-	13	-	CASSIAGSDEQYF	TGTGCCAGTAGTATTGCGGGCTCGGATGAGCAGTACTTC
TRBV19	TRBJ2-6	-	15	-	CASSMGGSGANVLTF	TGTGCCAGTAGTATGGGGGGCTCTGGGGCCAACGTCCTGACTTTC
TRBV30	TRBJ2-7	TRBD2	15	-	CAWSPGLAGVEEQYF	TGTGCCTGGAGTCCAGGACTAGCGGGAGTCGAAGAGCAGTACTTC
TRBV28	TRBJ1-5	-	13	-	CASSFEGYQPQHF	TGTGCCAGCAGTTTTGAGGGATATCAGCCCCAGCATTTT
TRBV2	TRBJ1-6	-	16	-	CASSEAGNLDNSPLHF	TGTGCCAGCAGTGAGGCAGGGAATCTCGATAATTCACCCCTCCACTTT
TRBV10-1	TRBJ2-7	-	14	few	CASSEGARSYEQYF	TGCGCCAGCAGTGAAGGGGCCAGGTCCTACGAGCAGTACTTC
TRBV6-5	TRBJ1-2	-	13	-	CASSFSGEQGYTF	TGTGCCAGCAGTTTCTCAGGGGAACAAGGCTACACCTTC
TRBV5-1	TRBJ1-6	TRBD1	15	-	CASSATTGDDSPLHF	TGCGCCAGCAGCGCCACGACAGGGGACGATTCACCCCTCCACTTT
TRBV27	TRBJ2-5	-	15	-	CASSLLPGSGETQYF	TGTGCCAGCAGTTTACTCCCCGGATCGGGGGAGACCCAGTACTTC
TRBV6-6	TRBJ1-2	TRBD1	12	-	CASSLGQGETGF	TGTGCCAGCAGCCTGGGACAGGGGGAAACCGGGTTC
TRBV11-2	TRBJ1-6	-	15	-	CASSSPDGSQSPLHF	TGTGCCAGCAGCTCTCCCGACGGGAGTCAATCACCCCTCCACTTT
TRBV7-2	TRBJ2-7	TRBD2	14	once	CASSPAGGRYEQYF	TGTGCCAGCAGCCCAGCGGGGGGCAGGTACGAGCAGTACTTC
TRBV2	TRBJ2-7	-	14	-	CASSEGQGRLEQYF	TGTGCCAGCAGTGAAGGTCAGGGAAGGCTCGAGCAGTACTTC
TRBV5-1	TRBJ1-1	-	14	-	CASSLEQANTEAFF	TGCGCCAGCAGCTTGGAACAGGCGAACACTGAAGCTTTCTTT
TRBV9	TRBJ2-7	-	14	-	CASSVDPQGLEQYF	TGTGCCAGCAGCGTAGACCCCCAGGGGCTAGAGCAGTACTTC
TRBV5-4	TRBJ1-1	-	16	-	CASSLAGVGGFTEAFF	TGTGCCAGCAGCTTGGCCGGTGTCGGAGGGTTCACTGAAGCTTTCTTT
TRBV5-3	TRBJ1-5	TRBD1	14	once	CARSRDRGAQPQHF	TGTGCCAGAAGCCGGGACAGGGGAGCTCAGCCCCAGCATTTT
TRBV4-1	TRBJ1-6	-	16	-	CASSQDPTDYNSPLHF	TGCGCCAGCAGCCAAGATCCGACAGACTATAATTCACCCCTCCACTTT
TRBV7-6	TRBJ2-5	TRBD1	17	few	CASSPTGGRGQGETQYF	TGTGCCAGCAGCCCCACAGGGGGTCGAGGACAAGGGGAGACCCAGTACTTC
TRBV3-1/TRBV3-2	TRBJ2-1	-	14	-	CASSQDAAYNEQFF	TGTGCCAGCAGCCAAGATGCTGCGTACAATGAGCAGTTCTTC
TRBV20-1	TRBJ1-2	-	11	-	CSARVPGSYTF	TGCAGTGCTAGAGTTCCGGGTAGCTACACCTTC
TRBV5-8	TRBJ1-5	-	16	-	CASSLTPDSRNQPQHF	TGTGCCAGCAGCTTAACCCCCGACAGCCGCAATCAGCCCCAGCATTTT
TRBV28	TRBJ2-1	TRBD1	16	-	CASRSMDRGPGDEQFF	TGTGCCAGCAGGTCGATGGACAGGGGGCCGGGGGATGAGCAGTTCTTC
TRBV5-1	TRBJ2-1	-	13	-	CASSLARYNEQFF	TGCGCCAGCAGCTTGGCCCGGTACAATGAGCAGTTCTTC
TRBV18	TRBJ1-1	-	12	-	CASSQPNTEAFF	TGTGCCAGCTCACAGCCGAACACTGAAGCTTTCTTT
TRBV2	TRBJ1-4	TRBD1	14	-	CASSDDTTGGKLFF	TGTGCCAGCAGTGACGATACAACAGGGGGCAAACTGTTTTTT
TRBV9	TRBJ1-2	-	16	once	CASSAALDRINYGYTF	TGTGCCAGCAGCGCAGCCCTCGACAGAATTAACTATGGCTACACCTTC
TRBV9	TRBJ2-2	TRBD1	16	-	CASSVRRDSISGELFF	TGTGCCAGCAGCGTTCGTCGGGACAGCATATCCGGGGAGCTGTTTTTT
TRBV27	TRBJ2-7	-	14	-	CASSLSARFYEQYF	TGTGCCAGCAGTTTATCAGCGCGATTCTACGAGCAGTACTTC
TRBV2	TRBJ2-3	TRBD1	15	-	CASSLSTGGGDTQYF	TGTGCCAGCAGTCTTTCGACAGGGGGGGGAGATACGCAGTATTTT
TRBV5-1	TRBJ2-7	TRBD2	21	-	CASSLFSGGVTSGRGDYEQYF	TGCGCCAGCAGCTTGTTTTCAGGGGGCGTCACTAGCGGGAGAGGGGACTACGAGCAGTACTTC
TRBV4-2	TRBJ1-5	TRBD1	16	-	CASSQGRQGDNQPQHF	TGTGCCAGCAGCCAAGGGCGCCAGGGGGACAATCAGCCCCAGCATTTT
TRBV5-1	TRBJ2-1	-	14	-	CASSEAPTSFEQFF	TGCGCCAGCAGCGAGGCCCCGACTAGTTTTGAGCAGTTCTTC
TRBV5-1	TRBJ2-3	TRBD1	15	once	CASSHRDRGTDTQYF	TGCGCCAGCAGCCACCGGGACAGGGGTACAGATACGCAGTATTTT
TRBV6-5	TRBJ2-1	TRBD1	15	-	CASRADRGSYNEQFF	TGTGCCAGCAGGGCCGACAGGGGATCCTACAATGAGCAGTTCTTC
TRBV28	TRBJ1-2	-	13	once	CASRLQGGYGYTF	TGTGCCAGCAGGCTACAGGGTGGCTATGGCTACACCTTC
TRBV12-3/TRBV12-4	TRBJ2-2	-	13	-	CASSAGTAGELFF	TGTGCCAGCAGTGCGGGAACTGCGGGGGAGCTGTTTTTT
TRBV29-1	TRBJ2-3	-	12	once	CSVEGNGDTQYF	TGCAGCGTTGAAGGAAACGGGGATACGCAGTATTTT
TRBV6-2/TRBV6-3	TRBJ2-7	-	16	-	CASSYFYRAHSYEQYF	TGTGCCAGCAGTTACTTTTACAGGGCCCACTCCTACGAGCAGTACTTC
TRBV15	TRBJ2-5	-	14	-	CAEAGLRASETQYF	TGTGCCGAGGCAGGGTTACGGGCTTCGGAGACCCAGTACTTC
TRBV28	TRBJ1-2	-	12	-	CASSFNTHGYTF	TGTGCCAGCAGTTTCAATACTCATGGCTACACCTTC
TRBV6-5	TRBJ1-1	-	13	-	CASIQGLNTEAFF	TGTGCCAGCATTCAGGGTCTGAACACTGAAGCTTTCTTT
TRBV21-1	TRBJ2-7	-	16	-	CASSQRSGVSSYEQYF	TGTGCCAGCAGCCAACGCTCAGGGGTTAGCTCCTACGAGCAGTACTTC
TRBV27	TRBJ2-7	-	12	few	CASSLRGGEQYF	TGTGCCAGCAGTTTAAGAGGGGGCGAGCAGTACTTC
TRBV28	TRBJ2-7	TRBD2	16	few	CASRPHGLAGVREQYF	TGTGCCAGCAGACCACACGGACTAGCGGGAGTTCGAGAGCAGTACTTC
TRBV5-5	TRBJ1-1	-	14	-	CASRWEQGNTEAFF	TGTGCCAGCAGGTGGGAACAGGGGAACACTGAAGCTTTCTTT